This TCR beta chain was found in a study of blood T cells in healthy people across ages. General observations from the study: Naive CD4+ cells and diversity were both higher in long-lived donors than in aged donors.

A second PCR, run for roughly 7 to 12 cycles, used a sample-barcoded 5' primer plus a J-beta primer mix. Each cDNA molecule was tagged by a template-switch adaptor that had 12 random nucleotides. TCRdb reprocessed the 5' RACE reads with MiXCR, giving one entry per CDR3 protein. The sample lists 500,000 to 550,000 distinct CDR3 sequences; approximately 25% were seen once. The CDR3 is 16 amino acids. Germline V lookup: CDR1 SGHTA, CDR2 FQGNSA. V was pared by 5 bases and J by 0 bases, with 14 bases between. For this clonotype: Antigen: not known.

The same sample was also used in a study of T cells of mothers and their children.

This sequence was found in a boy aged 5 to 17 in good health. Material for sequencing was blood. J is TRBJ1-3 and V is TRBV7-2; D unresolved. The CDR3 protein is CASSLRSRSSGNTIYF. The CDR3 nucleotides read TGTGCCAGCAGCCTCCGCTCCCGAAGCTCTGGAAACACCATATATTTT.